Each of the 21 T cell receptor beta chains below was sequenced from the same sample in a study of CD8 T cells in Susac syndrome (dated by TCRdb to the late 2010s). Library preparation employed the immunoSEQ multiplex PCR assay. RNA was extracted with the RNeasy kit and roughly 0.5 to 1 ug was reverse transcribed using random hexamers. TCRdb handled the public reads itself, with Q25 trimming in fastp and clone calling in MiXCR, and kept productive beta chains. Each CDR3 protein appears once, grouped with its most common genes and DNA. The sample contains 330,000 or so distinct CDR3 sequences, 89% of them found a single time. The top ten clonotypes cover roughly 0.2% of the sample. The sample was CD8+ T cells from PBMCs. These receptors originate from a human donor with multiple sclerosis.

CDR3 sequence (DNA): TGTGCCAGCAGCGTAGGGCAGGGCCGGGCAGATACGCAGTATTTT. It yields the protein CASSVGQGRADTQYF. This chain uses TRBV9 with TRBJ2-3, with D possibly TRBD1 on 5 matching bases. CDR1 is SGDLS and CDR2 is YYNGEE in the germline V gene. The V end lost 0 bases, the J end lost 4 bases, and 12 bases lay between the germline ends. The CDR3 contains 15 residues.

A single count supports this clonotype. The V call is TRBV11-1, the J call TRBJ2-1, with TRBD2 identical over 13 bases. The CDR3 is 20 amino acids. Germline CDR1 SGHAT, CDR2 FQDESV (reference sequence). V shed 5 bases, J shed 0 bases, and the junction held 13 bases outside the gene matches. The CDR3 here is CASSGLAGEVRPISYNEQFF. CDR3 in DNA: TGTGCCAGCAGCGGACTAGCGGGAGAAGTACGGCCTATCTCCTACAATGAGCAGTTCTTC.

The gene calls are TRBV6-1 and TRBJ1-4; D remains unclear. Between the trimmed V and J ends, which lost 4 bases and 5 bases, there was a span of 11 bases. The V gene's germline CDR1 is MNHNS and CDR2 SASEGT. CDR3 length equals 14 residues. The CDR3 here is CASSATDENEKLFF. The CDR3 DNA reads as TGTGCCAGCAGTGCCACGGATGAAAATGAAAAACTGTTTTTT.

CDR3 loop: CASSFDISYEQYF. CDR3 nucleotide sequence: TGTGCCAGCAGTTTTGACATCTCCTACGAGCAGTACTTC. The J gene is TRBJ2-7, the V gene TRBV27; no definite D call. Per the germline V gene, CDR1 is MNHEY and CDR2 is SMNVEV (reference sequence). The ends were cut back, 3 bases at V and 0 bases at J, with 6 bases in the middle. The CDR3 has 13 residues.

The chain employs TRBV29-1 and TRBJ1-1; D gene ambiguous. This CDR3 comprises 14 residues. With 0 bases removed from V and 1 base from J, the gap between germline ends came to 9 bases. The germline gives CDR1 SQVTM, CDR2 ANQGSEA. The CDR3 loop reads CSVEDRGQNTEAFF. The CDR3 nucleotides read TGCAGCGTTGAAGATCGAGGGCAGAACACTGAAGCTTTCTTT.

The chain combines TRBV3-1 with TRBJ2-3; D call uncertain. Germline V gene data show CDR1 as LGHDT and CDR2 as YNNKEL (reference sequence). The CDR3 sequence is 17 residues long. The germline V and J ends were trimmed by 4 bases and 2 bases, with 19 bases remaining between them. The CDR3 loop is CASSPKDGPSYTDTQYF. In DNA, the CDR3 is TGTGCCAGCAGCCCTAAGGATGGGCCTTCCTACACAGATACGCAGTATTTT.

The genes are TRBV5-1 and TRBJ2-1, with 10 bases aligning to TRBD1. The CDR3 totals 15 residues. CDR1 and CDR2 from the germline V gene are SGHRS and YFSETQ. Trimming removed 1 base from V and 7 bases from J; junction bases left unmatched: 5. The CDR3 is CASSLPGQGLNEQFF. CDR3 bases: TGCGCCAGCAGCTTGCCGGGACAGGGGTTAAATGAGCAGTTCTTC.

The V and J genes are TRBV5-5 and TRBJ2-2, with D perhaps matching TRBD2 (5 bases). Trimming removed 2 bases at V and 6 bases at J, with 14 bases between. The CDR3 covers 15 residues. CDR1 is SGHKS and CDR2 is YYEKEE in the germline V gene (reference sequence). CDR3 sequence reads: CASSFGSGGSGELFF. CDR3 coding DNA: TGTGCCAGCAGCTTTGGAAGCGGTGGGTCCGGGGAGCTGTTTTTT.

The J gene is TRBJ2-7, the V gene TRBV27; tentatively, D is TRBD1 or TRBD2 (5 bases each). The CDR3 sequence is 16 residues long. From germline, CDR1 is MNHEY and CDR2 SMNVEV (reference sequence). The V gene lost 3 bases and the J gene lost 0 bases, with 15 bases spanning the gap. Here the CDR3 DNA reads TGTGCCAGCAGTTTCTCCGGGACGGTGAGCTCCTACGAGCAGTACTTC. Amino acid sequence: CASSFSGTVSSYEQYF.

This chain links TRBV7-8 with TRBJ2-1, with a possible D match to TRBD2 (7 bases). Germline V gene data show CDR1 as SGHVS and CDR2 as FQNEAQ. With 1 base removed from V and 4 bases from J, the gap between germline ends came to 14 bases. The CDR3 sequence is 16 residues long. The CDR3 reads CASSLGGGPLYNEQFF. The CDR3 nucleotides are TGTGCCAGCAGCTTAGGCGGGGGCCCCCTTTACAATGAGCAGTTCTTC.

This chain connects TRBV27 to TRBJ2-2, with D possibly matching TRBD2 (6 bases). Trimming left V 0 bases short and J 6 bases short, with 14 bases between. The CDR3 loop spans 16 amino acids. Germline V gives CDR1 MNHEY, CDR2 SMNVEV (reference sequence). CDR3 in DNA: TGTGCCAGCAGTTTATCTGGCGGGACTTTCGCCGGGGAGCTGTTTTTT. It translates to CASSLSGGTFAGELFF.

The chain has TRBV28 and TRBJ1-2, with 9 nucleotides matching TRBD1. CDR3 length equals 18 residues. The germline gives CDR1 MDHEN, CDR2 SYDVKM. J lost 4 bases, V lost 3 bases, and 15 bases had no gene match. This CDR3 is CASSFSSPTGTGTYGYTF. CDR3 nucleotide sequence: TGTGCCAGCAGTTTTTCGTCCCCGACAGGGACAGGGACCTATGGCTACACCTTC.

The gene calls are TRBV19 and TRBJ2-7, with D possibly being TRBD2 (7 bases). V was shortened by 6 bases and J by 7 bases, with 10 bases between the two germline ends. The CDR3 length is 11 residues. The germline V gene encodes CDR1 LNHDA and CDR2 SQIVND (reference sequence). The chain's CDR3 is CASSGGTEQYF. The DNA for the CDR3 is TGTGCCAGTAGCGGGGGGACAGAGCAGTACTTC.

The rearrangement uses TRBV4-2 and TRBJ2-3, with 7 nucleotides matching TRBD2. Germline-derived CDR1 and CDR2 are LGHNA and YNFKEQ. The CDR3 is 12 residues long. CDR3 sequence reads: CASGGEGDTQYF. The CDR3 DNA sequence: TGTGCTTCGGGAGGCGAGGGGGATACGCAGTATTTT.

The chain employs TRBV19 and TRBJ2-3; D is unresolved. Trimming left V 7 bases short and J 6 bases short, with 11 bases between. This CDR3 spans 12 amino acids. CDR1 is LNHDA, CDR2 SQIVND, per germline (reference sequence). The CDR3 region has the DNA TGTGCCAGTACTGACGTTGGGGATACGCAGTATTTT. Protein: CASTDVGDTQYF.

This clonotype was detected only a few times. The CDR3 is CASSLMGGEQYF. The CDR3 bases are TGTGCCAGCAGCTTGATGGGGGGCGAGCAGTACTTC. This chain joins TRBV5-6 and TRBJ2-7, with D possibly matching TRBD2 (6 bases). Germline CDR1 reads SGHDT; CDR2 reads YYEEEE. The V end lost 1 base, the J end lost 6 bases, and 8 bases lay between the germline ends. CDR3 size: 12 residues.

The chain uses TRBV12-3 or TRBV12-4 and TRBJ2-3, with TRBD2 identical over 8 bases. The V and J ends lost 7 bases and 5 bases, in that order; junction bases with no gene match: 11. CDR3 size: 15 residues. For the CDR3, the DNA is TGTGCCAGCACCCCTGGGGCTAGCGGGTTAGATACGCAGTATTTT. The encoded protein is CASTPGASGLDTQYF.

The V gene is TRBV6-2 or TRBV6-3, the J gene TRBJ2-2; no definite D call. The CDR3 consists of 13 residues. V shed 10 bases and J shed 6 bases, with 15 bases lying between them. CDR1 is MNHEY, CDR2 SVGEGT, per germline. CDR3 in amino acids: CAILGPAPGELFF. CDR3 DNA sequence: TGTGCCATCCTGGGCCCCGCCCCCGGGGAGCTGTTTTTT.

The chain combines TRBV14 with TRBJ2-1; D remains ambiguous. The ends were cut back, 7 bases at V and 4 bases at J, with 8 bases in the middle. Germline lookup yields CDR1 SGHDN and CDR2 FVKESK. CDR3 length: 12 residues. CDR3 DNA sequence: TGTGCCAGCACTAGTATTTACAATGAGCAGTTCTTC. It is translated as CASTSIYNEQFF.

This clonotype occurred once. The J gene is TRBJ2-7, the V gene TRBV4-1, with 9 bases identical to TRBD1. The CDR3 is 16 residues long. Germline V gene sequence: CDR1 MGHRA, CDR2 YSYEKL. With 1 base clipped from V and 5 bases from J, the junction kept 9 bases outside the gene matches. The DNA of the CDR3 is TGCGCCAGCAGCCAAGTATTAGGGACAGGGAATAACGAGCAGTACTTC. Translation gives CASSQVLGTGNNEQYF.

CDR3 residues: CASSLGGQGGYTDTQYF. CDR3 sequence (DNA): TGTGCCAGCAGTTTGGGGGGACAGGGGGGCTACACAGATACGCAGTATTTT. The rearrangement uses TRBV28 and TRBJ2-3; TRBD1 aligns across 11 bases. Germline V gene lookup returns CDR1 MDHEN and CDR2 SYDVKM. This CDR3 spans 17 amino acids. V lost 3 bases and J lost 2; bases outside the gene matches: 7.